What follows are 23 T cell receptor beta chains derived from one specimen sequenced in a study of tumor-infiltrating lymphocytes in primary liver carcinoma. Blood RNA came from unsorted whole blood; germline DNA was also extracted. TCR beta cDNA was made from 400 to 500 ng total RNA with a constant-region primer. Three nested multiplex PCR rounds of slightly modified ARM-PCR generated TCR beta libraries. With TRBV1-TRBV30 forward primers and a C-beta reverse primer, the first two PCR rounds were run for 10 to 11 cycles each. TCRdb processed the multiplex PCR reads anew with MiXCR; each CDR3 protein has one entry. The table includes 310,000 or so distinct CDR3 sequences, 45% to 70% detected once. Material for sequencing was peripheral blood. These receptor sequences come from a woman aged 25-40 years with primary liver carcinoma and hepatitis B virus infection.

Worth noting for this clonotype: A read error may be the cause here, since a much bigger clone is one base away. The gene calls are TRBV12-3 or TRBV12-4 and TRBJ2-1; 7 bases align to TRBD2. Trimming took 5 bases from V and 9 from J; bases not matched to a gene: 16. The CDR3 has 16 residues. For the CDR3, the DNA is TGTGCCAGCAGTCCTCCGGGACTAACGAGTCTCAGTGAGCAGTTCTTC. As protein: CASSPPGLTSLSEQFF.

With respect to this clonotype: A junction boundary mismatches the germline segment, possibly from a read error. The chain employs TRBV11-3 and TRBJ2-3; D possibly uses TRBD1 or TRBD2 (6 bases each). The CDR3 is 15 amino acids. The germline V gene has CDR1 SGHNT and CDR2 YENEEA. The CDR3 reads CVSSLRGRVTYTQYF. The CDR3 nucleotides read TGTGTCAGCAGCTTACGGGGGCGGGTCACATATACGCAGTATTTT.

V usage is TRBV11-3 and J usage is TRBJ2-1; D is unclear. Germline V gene data show CDR1 as SGHNT and CDR2 as YENEEA. The V end lost 5 bases, the J end lost 7 bases, and 18 bases lay between the germline ends. The CDR3 is made up of 15 amino acids. Here the CDR3 reads CASSPPSGVRNEQFF. CDR3 nucleotide sequence: TGTGCCAGCAGCCCACCTAGTGGAGTGAGGAATGAGCAGTTCTTC.

This clonotype was counted only a few times. This could be a read error, since a much larger clone is one nucleotide away. This sequence joins TRBV6-1 and TRBJ2-7; TRBD1 matches 9 bases. CDR3 length: 15 amino acids. Germline CDR1 MNHNS, CDR2 SASEGT. CDR3 coding DNA: TGTGCCAGCAGAAAGACGGACAGGGGAACCTACGGGCAGTACTTC. Amino acid sequence: CASRKTDRGTYGQYF.

With respect to this clonotype: Since no conserved phenylalanine or tryptophan closes the CDR3, a read error is the likely cause. V gene TRBV11-2 combines with J gene TRBJ2-1; D gene unclear. The CDR3 contains 14 residues. Germline CDR1 reads SGHAT; CDR2 reads FQNNGV. CDR3 nucleotide sequence: TGTGTCAGCAGCTTAGGTGGCCCCTACAATGAGCAGTTCCTC. Encoded protein: CVSSLGGPYNEQFL.

The rearrangement joins TRBV13 to TRBJ2-3, with D possibly matching TRBD2 (6 bases). Germline V gives CDR1 PRHDT, CDR2 FYEKMQ (reference sequence). The germline V and J ends were trimmed by 5 bases and 2 bases, with 17 bases remaining between them. The CDR3 is made up of 16 amino acids. In nucleotides, the CDR3 is TGTGCCAGCAGCATCCCGGGACTTAAATACACAGATACGCAGTATTTT. It specifies CASSIPGLKYTDTQYF. Drawing the rest from reference TRBV13 and TRBJ2-3, the complete variable domain is AAGVIQSPRHLIKEKRETATLKCYPIPRHDTVYWYQQGPGQDPQFLISFYEKMQSDKGSIPDRFSAQQFSDYHSELNMSSLELGDSALYFCASSIPGLKYTDTQYFGPGTRLTVL.

V usage is TRBV6-1 and J usage is TRBJ1-4; 9 bases are a match to TRBD1. Germline V gene sequence: CDR1 MNHNS, CDR2 SASEGT. Unmatched junction bases numbered 16, after V lost 7 bases and J lost 4 bases. This CDR3 is built from 18 residues. The CDR3 nucleotides read TGTGCCAGCACCCGGACGGCCGGGACAGGGAAAAGTAATGAAAAACTGTTTTTT. This gives the protein CASTRTAGTGKSNEKLFF.

This clonotype has just a few counts. The chain combines TRBV5-6 with TRBJ1-1; D is undetermined. Trimming removed 2 bases at V and 1 base at J, with 9 bases between. Germline CDR1 is SGHDT and CDR2 is YYEEEE. The CDR3 runs to 14 residues. The CDR3 loop reads CASSFSQANTEAFF. The CDR3 bases are TGTGCCAGCAGCTTCTCCCAGGCGAACACTGAAGCTTTCTTT.

The V gene is TRBV30, the J gene TRBJ2-1; no reliable D call. The CDR3 sequence is 16 residues long. Trimming removed 8 bases at V and 1 base at J, with 21 bases between. The germline V gene has CDR1 GTSNPN and CDR2 SVGIG (reference sequence). The chain's CDR3 is CAGKSTSSISYNEQFF. DNA of the CDR3: TGTGCCGGAAAAAGTACTTCCTCTATTTCCTACAATGAGCAGTTCTTC.

This clonotype was picked up one time. Germline and junction disagree at one end, which may indicate a read error. The chain couples TRBV5-6 to TRBJ1-2, with D perhaps TRBD1 (5 bases). The germline gives CDR1 SGHDT, CDR2 YYEEEE. The CDR3 contains 14 residues. CDR3 amino acids: CVSSRRPTAYGYTF. The CDR3 nucleotides read TGTGTCAGCAGCAGGCGCCCGACAGCCTATGGCTACACCTTC.

This clonotype was detected many times. The rearrangement joins TRBV12-3 or TRBV12-4 to TRBJ2-7; tentatively, D is TRBD1 (5 bases). V shed 6 bases and J shed 1 base, with 13 bases lying between them. CDR3 length: 14 amino acids. The CDR3 DNA reads TGTGCCAGCAGCCGACGTCAGGGTTCCTACGAGCAGTACTTC. This sequence encodes CASSRRQGSYEQYF.

Points on this clonotype: Being one base from a much bigger clone, this may be a read error. This chain links TRBV4-2 with TRBJ2-3; D gene unclear. The CDR3 covers 12 residues. The germline gives CDR1 LGHNA, CDR2 YNFKEQ. CDR3 nucleotide sequence: TGTGCCAGCGGCCAGGTTGCAGATACGCAGTATTTT. Translation: CASGQVADTQYF.

Points on this clonotype: A read error may be the cause here, since a much bigger clone is one base away. The V gene is TRBV10-3, the J gene TRBJ1-3; unclear D gene. CDR1 is ENHRY, CDR2 SYGVKD, per germline. The length of the CDR3 is 13 residues. The CDR3 DNA reads TGTGTCATCAGTGGCCTCTCTGGAAACACCATATATTTT. As protein: CVISGLSGNTIYF.

In the case of this clonotype: Just one base apart from a much larger clone, this may be a read error. The chain links TRBV6-5 to TRBJ2-3; D unclear. Per the germline V gene, CDR1 is MNHEY and CDR2 is SVGAGI. This CDR3 comprises 13 residues. V gave up 7 bases and J gave up 2 bases, with 10 bases separating them. The CDR3 nucleotides are TGTGCCAGCAATAATGTGCCCACAGATACGCAGTATTTT. Its translation is CASNNVPTDTQYF.

This clonotype was detected many times. The rearrangement links TRBV11-2 to TRBJ2-1; D tentatively reads TRBD1 or TRBD2 (6 bases each). Trimming removed 8 bases from V and 5 bases from J, with 10 bases in between. CDR3 size: 12 residues. Germline CDR1 reads SGHAT; CDR2 reads FQNNGV. Here the CDR3 reads CASGGLNNEQFF. DNA of the CDR3: TGTGCCAGCGGGGGGCTGAACAATGAGCAGTTCTTC.

This rearrangement joins TRBV11-3 to TRBJ2-5; TRBD2 matches at 7 bases. The germline gives CDR1 SGHNT, CDR2 YENEEA. With V trimmed by 5 bases and J by 14 bases, 17 bases remained unmatched. The CDR3 spans 14 residues. In DNA form, the CDR3 reads TGTGCCAGCAGCCGGAGACTAGCTACGGAGATCCAATACTTC. Encoded protein: CASSRRLATEIQYF.

The gene calls are TRBV28 and TRBJ2-1, with D unresolved. V dropped 6 bases and J dropped 5 bases, with 11 bases sitting between them. Looked up from germline, CDR1 is MDHEN and CDR2 is SYDVKM. There are 13 residues in the CDR3. For the CDR3, the DNA is TGTGCCAGCAGCTCCCCAGGTAACAATGAGCAGTTCTTC. Its translation: CASSSPGNNEQFF.

This clonotype has more than one count but fewer than ten. V is TRBV11-2 and J is TRBJ1-1; unclear D gene. In germline, CDR1 is SGHAT, CDR2 FQNNGV. CDR3 length: 14 amino acids. The V and J ends lost 0 bases and 0 bases respectively, with 5 bases between them. CDR3: CASSLDLLNTEAFF. CDR3 in DNA: TGTGCCAGCAGCTTAGATCTGCTGAACACTGAAGCTTTCTTT.

The count of this clonotype is one. A much larger clone lies one base from this, so it may be a read error. The chain employs TRBV29-1 and TRBJ2-1; no firm D call. There are 12 residues in the CDR3. Germline CDR1 reads SQVTM; CDR2 reads ANQGSEA. CDR3 in DNA: TGCAGCGTTACCCCGCAGTACAATGGGCAGTTCTTC. Translating it yields CSVTPQYNGQFF.

This clonotype was seen a few times. CDR3 sequence (DNA): TGCGCCAGCAGCCAGGAAAGAACTCAAGCCAAAAACATTCAGTACTTC. Translating gives CASSQERTQAKNIQYF. The chain joins TRBV4-1 to TRBJ2-4, with D unresolved. The CDR3 covers 16 residues. V was shortened by 3 bases and J by 0 bases, with 12 bases between the two germline ends. Germline CDR1 reads MGHRA; CDR2 reads YSYEKL.

This clonotype was counted many times. The chain uses TRBV29-1 and TRBJ1-2; D call uncertain. V lost 2 bases, J lost 7 bases, and 14 bases lay in between. There are 13 residues in the CDR3. Germline V CDR1 and CDR2: SQVTM, ANQGSEA. The CDR3 sequence is CSVEKGGMGGYTF. CDR3 in DNA: TGCAGCGTTGAAAAAGGCGGGATGGGTGGCTACACCTTC.

In DNA, the CDR3 is TGTGCCAGCAGTTTTACAGGTGTGGAAGGTGAAAAACTGTTTTTT. It translates to CASSFTGVEGEKLFF. The chain recombines TRBV12-3 or TRBV12-4 with TRBJ1-4, with D perhaps TRBD1 (5 bases). The CDR3 sequence is 15 residues long. Trimming stripped 3 bases from V and 7 bases from J, with 15 bases between.

In regard to this clonotype: The junction and the germline gene differ at one end; a read error may be behind it. The gene calls are TRBV12-3 or TRBV12-4 and TRBJ2-1, with D hard to call. The CDR3 contains 11 residues. The CDR3 DNA reads TGTTCCAGTAGTTTGACTAATGAGCAGTTCTTC. It specifies CSSSLTNEQFF.